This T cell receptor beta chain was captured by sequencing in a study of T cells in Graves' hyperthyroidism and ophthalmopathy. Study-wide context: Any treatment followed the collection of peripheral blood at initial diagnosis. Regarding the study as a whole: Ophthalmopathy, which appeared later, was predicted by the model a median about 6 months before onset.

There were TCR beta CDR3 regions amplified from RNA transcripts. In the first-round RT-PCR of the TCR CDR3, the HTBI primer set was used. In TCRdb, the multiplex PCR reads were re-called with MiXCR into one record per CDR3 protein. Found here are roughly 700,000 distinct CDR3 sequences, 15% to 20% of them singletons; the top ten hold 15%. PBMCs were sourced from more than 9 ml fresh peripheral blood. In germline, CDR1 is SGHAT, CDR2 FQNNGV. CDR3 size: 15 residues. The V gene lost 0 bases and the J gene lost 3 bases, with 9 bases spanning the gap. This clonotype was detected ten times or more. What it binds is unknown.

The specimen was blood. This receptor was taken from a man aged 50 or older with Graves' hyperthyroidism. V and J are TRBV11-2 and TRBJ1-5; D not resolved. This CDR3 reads CASSLEGSLNQPQHF. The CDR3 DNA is TGTGCCAGCAGCTTAGAGGGCAGTCTCAATCAGCCCCAGCATTTT.